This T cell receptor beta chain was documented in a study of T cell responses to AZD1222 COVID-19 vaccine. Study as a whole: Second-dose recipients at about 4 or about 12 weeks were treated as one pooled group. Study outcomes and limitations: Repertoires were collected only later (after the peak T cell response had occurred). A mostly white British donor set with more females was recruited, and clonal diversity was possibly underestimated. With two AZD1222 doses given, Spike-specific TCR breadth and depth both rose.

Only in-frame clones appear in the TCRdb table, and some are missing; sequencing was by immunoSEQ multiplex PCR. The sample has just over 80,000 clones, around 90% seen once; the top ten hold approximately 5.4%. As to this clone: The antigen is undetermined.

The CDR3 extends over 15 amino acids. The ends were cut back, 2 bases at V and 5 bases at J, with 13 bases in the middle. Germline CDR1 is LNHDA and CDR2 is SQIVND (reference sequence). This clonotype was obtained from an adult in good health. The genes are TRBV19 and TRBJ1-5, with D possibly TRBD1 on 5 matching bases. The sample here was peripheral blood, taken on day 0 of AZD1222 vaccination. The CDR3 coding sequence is TGTGCCAGTAGTATATGGGGACGATTGGATCAGCCCCAGCATTTT. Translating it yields CASSIWGRLDQPQHF.